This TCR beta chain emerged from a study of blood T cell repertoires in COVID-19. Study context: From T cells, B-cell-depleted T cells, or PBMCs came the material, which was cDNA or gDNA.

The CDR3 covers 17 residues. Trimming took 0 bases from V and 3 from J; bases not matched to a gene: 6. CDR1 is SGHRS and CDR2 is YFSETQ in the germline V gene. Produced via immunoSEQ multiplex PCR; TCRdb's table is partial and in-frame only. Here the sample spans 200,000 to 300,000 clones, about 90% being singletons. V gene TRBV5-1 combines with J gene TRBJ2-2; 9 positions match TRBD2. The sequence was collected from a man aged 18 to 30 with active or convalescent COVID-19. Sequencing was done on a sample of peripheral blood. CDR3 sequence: CASSLAGSGGHTGELFF. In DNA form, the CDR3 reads TGCGCCAGCAGCTTGGCCGGCAGCGGGGGGCACACCGGGGAGCTGTTTTTT.